This is a list of T cell receptor beta chains from one sample in a study of cytomegalovirus exposure and HLA in healthy donors. Sequencing used immunoSEQ multiplex PCR; TCRdb keeps in-frame clones, though not all of them. The sample holds roughly 100,000 clones; more than 60% are singletons and the top ten take roughly 3.6%. Sample: PBMCs. These receptors originate from a man in his sixties in good health and CMV-seronegative. Both conserved end residues are part of each CDR3. Fields, in order: D gene, J gene, V gene, CDR3 length, clone size, CDR3 DNA, CDR3 protein. A D gene is named only where the DNA matches it firmly. Only some rows state a clone size, as once, few, many or a class for expanded clones.

TRBD1	TRBJ2-2	TRBV28	16	-	TGTGCCAGCAGTTTTACCGGGACAGGGTACACCGGGGAGCTGTTTTTT	CASSFTGTGYTGELFF
-	TRBJ2-2	TRBV19	15	-	TGTGCCAGTAGTAATCAGGGTATTACCACCGGGGAGCTGTTTTTT	CASSNQGITTGELFF
TRBD1	TRBJ1-6	TRBV19	16	-	TGTGCCAGTAGTATATCGACAGGGTTTGGCGATTCACCCCTCCACTTT	CASSISTGFGDSPLHF
-	TRBJ1-2	TRBV9	15	-	TGTGCCAGCAGCGGCCTTGGAGGGACCAACTATGGCTACACCTTC	CASSGLGGTNYGYTF
TRBD1	TRBJ2-1	TRBV28	15	-	TGTGCCAGCAGATTAGGACAGGGGGCCTACAATGAGCAGTTCTTC	CASRLGQGAYNEQFF
TRBD1	TRBJ1-5	TRBV6-1	15	-	TGTGCCAGCAGGCCATGGGGACAGGGGAATCAGCCCCAGCATTTT	CASRPWGQGNQPQHF
TRBD1	TRBJ2-2	TRBV10-3	18	-	TGTGCCATCGGGGGTCCCGGGACAGGGACCTCGAACACCGGGGAGCTGTTTTTT	CAIGGPGTGTSNTGELFF
TRBD1	TRBJ2-1	TRBV11-3	17	-	TGTGCCAGCAGCCCGGGGACAGGGGCCTTCTCCAACAATGAGCAGTTCTTC	CASSPGTGAFSNNEQFF
-	TRBJ1-3	TRBV5-1	13	-	TGCGCCAGCAGCCCGGTCTCTGGAAACACCATATATTTT	CASSPVSGNTIYF
-	TRBJ2-7	TRBV29-1	14	-	TGCAGCGTTGAAGCGGGACAATCCCTCTACGAGCAGTACTTC	CSVEAGQSLYEQYF
TRBD1	TRBJ1-5	TRBV7-6	14	-	TGTGCCAGCAGCGTACAGGGGCGCAATCAGCCCCAGCATTTT	CASSVQGRNQPQHF
-	TRBJ1-6	TRBV28	16	-	TGTGCCAGCAGTTTACCTCCGGGACATTATAATTCACCCCTCCACTTT	CASSLPPGHYNSPLHF
-	TRBJ2-5	TRBV27	12	-	TGTGCCAGCAGTCGGCTCCCGGGGACCCAGTACTTC	CASSRLPGTQYF
-	TRBJ1-2	TRBV5-1	15	few	TGCGCCAGCAGCCTGCGGGCCTCGGGAAACTATGGCTACACCTTC	CASSLRASGNYGYTF
TRBD1	TRBJ2-7	TRBV7-2	14	-	TGTGCCAGCAGCCTCGGTCCAGGGGGCTACGAGCAGTACTTC	CASSLGPGGYEQYF
TRBD1	TRBJ1-6	TRBV10-3	14	-	TGTGCCATCAGTGGAGGACAGGGTGATTCACCCCTCCACTTT	CAISGGQGDSPLHF
-	TRBJ1-4	TRBV4-3	14	-	TGCGCCAGCAGCCAAGGGAAAAAGACGGGGGTCCTGTTTTTT	CASSQGKKTGVLFF
-	TRBJ1-3	TRBV30	16	-	TGTGCCTGGAGTGTTTTTCCCCTAAACTCTGGAAACACCATATATTTT	CAWSVFPLNSGNTIYF
-	TRBJ1-6	TRBV5-6	14	-	TGTGCCAGCAGCTTCCGGGAAAAAAATTCACCCCTCCACTTT	CASSFREKNSPLHF
TRBD2	TRBJ2-3	TRBV4-3	15	-	TGCGCCAGCAGCCAAGACCAGCGGGGGGTGGATACGCAGTATTTT	CASSQDQRGVDTQYF
TRBD1	TRBJ2-6	TRBV5-1	18	-	TGCGCCAGCAGCCCCCAGACAGGGGGCCTCTCTGGGGCCAACGTCCTGACTTTC	CASSPQTGGLSGANVLTF
TRBD2	TRBJ2-3	TRBV19	18	-	TGTGCCAGTAGCGCTAATGGACTAGCGGGGGATGCCCCTGGTACGCAGTATTTT	CASSANGLAGDAPGTQYF
-	TRBJ1-1	TRBV18	15	-	TGTGCCAGCTCACCACAGGGGGTTATGAACACTGAAGCTTTCTTT	CASSPQGVMNTEAFF
-	TRBJ1-6	TRBV28	16	-	TGTGCCAGCAGTTCCATATCAAAGTTGGGGGCTTCACCCCTCCACTTT	CASSSISKLGASPLHF
TRBD1	TRBJ1-4	TRBV7-3	15	-	TGTGCCAGCAGCCAGGGGGTCGGCAGGGGTGAAAAACTGTTTTTT	CASSQGVGRGEKLFF
TRBD1	TRBJ1-1	TRBV6-6	16	-	TGTGCCAGCAGCCCCGACAGGGGGGCAAGGAACACTGAAGCTTTCTTT	CASSPDRGARNTEAFF
TRBD1	TRBJ1-2	TRBV7-9	12	-	TGTGCCAGCAGCCAAGGACAGGGGTCTTACACCTTC	CASSQGQGSYTF
-	TRBJ2-3	TRBV4-1	14	-	TGCGCCAGCAGCCAAGATAGGGGGTGGGATACGCAGTATTTT	CASSQDRGWDTQYF
-	TRBJ1-1	TRBV15	14	-	TGTGCCACCAGCAGAGATGCAGGGGACACTGAAGCTTTCTTT	CATSRDAGDTEAFF
-	TRBJ2-7	TRBV7-3	15	few	TGTGCCAGCAGCTCAGGGGCGGCAGGGGAACACGAGCAGTACTTC	CASSSGAAGEHEQYF
-	TRBJ1-1	TRBV9	13	-	TGTGCCAGCAGTGGGGGAGGTGCCACTGAAGCTTTCTTT	CASSGGGATEAFF
TRBD2	TRBJ2-2	TRBV2	15	-	TGTGCCAGCACGGGACTAGCGGGGGGCACCGGGGAGCTGTTTTTT	CASTGLAGGTGELFF
-	TRBJ1-1	TRBV29-1	15	-	TGCAGCGTTGATTCCACGGACATACTCGGCACTGAAGCTTTCTTT	CSVDSTDILGTEAFF
-	TRBJ2-3	TRBV29-1	15	once	TGCAGCGTTGTTTTGGGGCATAGGGATTTAGATACGCAGTATTTT	CSVVLGHRDLDTQYF
TRBD1	TRBJ1-1	TRBV5-1	16	-	TGCGCCAGCAGCACCAGGACAGGGGGGACGAACACTGAAGCTTTCTTT	CASSTRTGGTNTEAFF
TRBD2	TRBJ2-1	TRBV4-2	15	-	TGTGCCAGTTCTCCCGGGACTAGCGGGGACAATGAGCAGTTCTTC	CASSPGTSGDNEQFF
TRBD1	TRBJ1-5	TRBV5-3	19	-	TGTGCCAGAAGCTTCCGCCGGGACAGGGGCCCCGAAAGCAATCAGCCCCAGCATTTT	CARSFRRDRGPESNQPQHF
TRBD1	TRBJ2-5	TRBV6-5	16	-	TGTGCCAGCAGTTATAACAGGGGAGTAGGCCAAGGGACCCAGTACTTC	CASSYNRGVGQGTQYF
TRBD1	TRBJ1-2	TRBV30	18	-	TGTGCCTGGAGTAAAGGAACTCTTGGGGGACAGGGAAACTATGGCTACACCTTC	CAWSKGTLGGQGNYGYTF
-	TRBJ2-3	TRBV19	14	-	TGTGCCAGTAGATCCGCCAGTCAGGGGGATACGCAGTATTTT	CASRSASQGDTQYF
TRBD1	TRBJ1-2	TRBV18	14	-	TGTGCCAGCTCACCAAGCCGGGACAGGGAAGGCTACACCTTC	CASSPSRDREGYTF
-	TRBJ2-2	TRBV5-5	15	-	TGTGCCAGCAGCTTGGGACTAGAGACCACCGGGGAGCTGTTTTTT	CASSLGLETTGELFF
TRBD2	TRBJ2-5	TRBV4-1	18	-	TGCGCCAGCAGCCAACGGACTAGCGGGGGGCCCGGACAAGAGACCCAGTACTTC	CASSQRTSGGPGQETQYF
TRBD1	TRBJ1-2	TRBV15	14	-	TGTGCCACCAGCAGTCTCGGGACAGTCTATGGCTACACCTTC	CATSSLGTVYGYTF
TRBD2	TRBJ2-2	TRBV7-2	19	-	TGTGCCAGCAGCTTATTTAAGACTAGCGGGGGGGCCTACACCGGGGAGCTGTTTTTT	CASSLFKTSGGAYTGELFF
-	TRBJ1-4	TRBV6-1	15	-	TGTGCCAGCAGTGAAGCGCTGGGGGCCGCAGAAAAACTGTTTTTT	CASSEALGAAEKLFF
TRBD1	TRBJ1-2	TRBV5-1	14	few	TGCGCCAGCAGCAAGGGACAGGAAAATATTGGCTACACCTTC	CASSKGQENIGYTF
-	TRBJ2-5	TRBV6-5	13	-	TGTGCCAGCAGTTACCCAGGGTCGGAGACCCAGTACTTC	CASSYPGSETQYF
-	TRBJ2-7	TRBV5-6	14	-	TGTGCCAGCAGCGCGGGTGGAATCCCCTACGAGCAGTACTTC	CASSAGGIPYEQYF
TRBD1	TRBJ1-1	TRBV19	14	once	TGTGCCAGTCGGGCAGGGGGCTTGGGGACTGAAGCTTTCTTT	CASRAGGLGTEAFF
-	TRBJ2-4	TRBV14	17	-	TGTGCCAGCAGCCGTACAGGCGGCACAGTAGCCAAAAACATTCAGTACTTC	CASSRTGGTVAKNIQYF
-	TRBJ1-1	TRBV7-2	13	-	TGTGCCAGCAGCTCCAACCTGAGACAGGTTGCTTTCTTT	CASSSNLRQVAFF